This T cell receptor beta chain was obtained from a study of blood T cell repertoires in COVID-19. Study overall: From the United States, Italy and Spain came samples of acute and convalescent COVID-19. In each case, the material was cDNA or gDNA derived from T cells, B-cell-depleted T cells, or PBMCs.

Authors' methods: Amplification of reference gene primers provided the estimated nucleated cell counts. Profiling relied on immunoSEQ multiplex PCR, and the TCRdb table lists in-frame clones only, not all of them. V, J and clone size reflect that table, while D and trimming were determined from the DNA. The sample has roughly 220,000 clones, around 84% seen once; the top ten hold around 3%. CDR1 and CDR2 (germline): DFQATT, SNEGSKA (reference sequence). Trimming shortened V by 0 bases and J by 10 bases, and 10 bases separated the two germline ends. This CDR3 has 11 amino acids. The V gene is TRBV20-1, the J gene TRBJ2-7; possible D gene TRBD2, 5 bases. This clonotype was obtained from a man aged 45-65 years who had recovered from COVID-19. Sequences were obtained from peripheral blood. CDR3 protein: CSAREREGQYF. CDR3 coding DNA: TGCAGTGCTAGAGAAAGAGAGGGCCAGTACTTC.